The present T cell receptor beta chain was sequenced within a study of blood T cell repertoires in COVID-19. Study-wide context: The study drew acute and convalescent COVID-19 samples from the United States, Italy and Spain. PBMCs, B-cell-depleted T cells, or T cells provided the cDNA or gDNA that made up the material.

In the original analysis: From reference gene primer amplification, estimates of nucleated cell counts were derived. Produced via immunoSEQ multiplex PCR; TCRdb's table is partial and in-frame only. The V and J calls and clone size were taken over from that table, and D and trimming were inferred from the DNA. This sample carries under 50,000 clones, 88% of them seen once, and the ten largest clones take about a tenth. The receptor was derived from a man between 45 and 60 years old with active COVID-19. The sequenced sample was peripheral blood.

This chain's CDR3 is CASSISRGRDTGELFF. The CDR3 region has the DNA TGTGCCAGTAGTATAAGTAGAGGGCGGGACACCGGGGAGCTGTTTTTT. The chain couples TRBV19 to TRBJ2-2; tentatively, D is TRBD2 (5 bases). The CDR3 spans 16 residues. The germline V gene has CDR1 LNHDA and CDR2 SQIVND (reference sequence). With 2 bases removed from V and 3 bases from J, the gap between germline ends came to 13 bases.